Below are 31 T cell receptor beta chains sequenced from a single sample in a study of shared clonotypes between healthy human individuals. Assay used: immunoSEQ multiplex PCR; TCRdb lists only in-frame clones, some missing. The sample holds a few million clones, approximately 92% seen once. Naivety among CD8 cells was defined by CD45RO negativity and positive CCR7 selection, thereby excluding terminally differentiated effector memory CD45RA+ cells. Source material: naive CD8+ T cells from PBMCs. Receptor source: a man younger than 35 in good health. Some clones in this sample may be carry-over from other donors' samples.

The V and J genes are TRBV10-3 and TRBJ2-1; D not certain. CDR1 and CDR2 from the germline V gene are ENHRY and SYGVKD. The CDR3 totals 14 residues. Deletions cut 0 bases from V and 7 bases from J, with 10 bases between. In DNA, the CDR3 is TGTGCCATCAGTGAGTCGAGGTCGGGTAATGAGCAGTTCTTC. It translates to CAISESRSGNEQFF.

This clone was found a few times. The chain has TRBV27 and TRBJ2-2; a weak D match, TRBD1 (6 bases). Trimming pared 8 bases from V and 1 base from J, leaving 11 bases between. The CDR3 has 14 amino acids. Germline assignment: CDR1 MNHEY and CDR2 SMNVEV (reference sequence). The CDR3 coding sequence is TGTGCCAGCGGTACAGGGCTGAACACCGGGGAGCTGTTTTTT. Amino acids: CASGTGLNTGELFF.

The V gene is TRBV7-3, the J gene TRBJ2-1; 8 positions agree with TRBD2. With 3 bases clipped from V and 4 bases from J, the junction kept 5 bases outside the gene matches. Germline V gives CDR1 SGHTA, CDR2 FQGTGA. This CDR3 comprises 15 residues. DNA of the CDR3: TGTGCCAGCAGCTTCGCGGGAGGCCTATACAATGAGCAGTTCTTC. It codes for CASSFAGGLYNEQFF. Based on the CDR3 plus reference TRBV7-3 and TRBJ2-1, the full variable domain is GAGVSQTPSNKVTEKGKYVELRCDPISGHTALYWYRQSLGQGPEFLIYFQGTGAADDSGLPNDRFFAVRPEGSVSTLKIQRTERGDSAVYLCASSFAGGLYNEQFFGPGTRLTVL.

This clone was picked up one time. J is TRBJ2-4 and V is TRBV4-2; the D gene could be TRBD1 or TRBD2 (5 bases each). Trimming took off 3 bases at V and 10 bases at J, with 16 bases between the two ends. The CDR3 is 14 residues long. Per the germline V gene, CDR1 is LGHNA and CDR2 is YNFKEQ. For the CDR3, the DNA is TGTGCCAGCAGCCATCAGCGAGGGGTAGGGATTCAGTACTTC. Translation gives CASSHQRGVGIQYF.

The V call is TRBV7-9, the J call TRBJ2-7; the D gene is possibly TRBD1 (6 bases). The CDR3 consists of 14 residues. The V end was cut by 6 bases, the J end by 4 bases, with 16 bases between. CDR1 and CDR2 (germline): SEHNR, FQNEAQ (reference sequence). The CDR3 here is CASSRKDSSYEQYF. In DNA, the CDR3 is TGTGCCAGCAGTCGGAAGGACAGCTCTTACGAGCAGTACTTC.

As concerns this clone: The sample carries other DNA sequences with the same CDR3. The CDR3 region has the DNA TGTGCCAGCAGTTTTGGGCTAGCGGGCTACGAGCAGTACTTC. Protein sequence: CASSFGLAGYEQYF. The V and J genes are TRBV28 and TRBJ2-7; 8 bases map to TRBD2. Germline V gene sequence: CDR1 MDHEN, CDR2 SYDVKM. Trimming removed 3 bases from V and 3 bases from J; junction bases left unmatched: 4. This CDR3 has 14 residues.

The chain links TRBV19 to TRBJ2-1; D uncertain. The CDR3 spans 14 residues. Germline lookup yields CDR1 LNHDA and CDR2 SQIVND (reference sequence). The V and J ends lost 6 bases and 4 bases respectively, with 13 bases between them. The chain's CDR3 is CASSKTPGYNEQFF. DNA of the CDR3: TGTGCCAGTAGCAAAACCCCAGGTTACAATGAGCAGTTCTTC.

The rearrangement uses TRBV7-9 and TRBJ2-5; the match to TRBD1 covers 10 bases. Germline trimming cut 5 bases from V and 5 bases from J; bases unmatched to any gene: 11. This CDR3 has 16 amino acids. Germline V CDR1 and CDR2: SEHNR, FQNEAQ (reference sequence). The CDR3: CASSNSGTGVSETQYF. CDR3 bases: TGTGCCAGCAGCAACTCCGGGACAGGGGTTTCTGAGACCCAGTACTTC.

The chain employs TRBV19 and TRBJ1-1, with D maybe TRBD1 (6 bases). V was cut by 7 bases and J by 0 bases, with 15 bases left in between. The CDR3 runs 15 residues. Per the germline V gene, CDR1 is LNHDA and CDR2 is SQIVND (reference sequence). CDR3 amino acids: CASTSTGILNTEAFF. CDR3 in DNA: TGTGCCAGTACCTCAACAGGGATTTTGAACACTGAAGCTTTCTTT.

For this clone: An end of the junction differs from the germline gene, which may be a read error. At the DNA level, this CDR3 is encoded by other sequences in the same sample as well. The rearrangement links TRBV5-4 to TRBJ1-1; D ambiguous. Germline CDR1 is SGHNT and CDR2 is YYREEE (reference sequence). This CDR3 has 15 residues. The chain's CDR3 is CASSAALSRSPEAFF. Written as DNA, the CDR3 is TGTGCTAGCAGCGCCGCCTTATCGCGAAGCCCTGAAGCTTTCTTT.

The chain employs TRBV9 and TRBJ2-3; weak D call: TRBD2 (6 bases). The CDR3 covers 15 residues. Germline V CDR1 and CDR2: SGDLS, YYNGEE. The germline V and J ends were trimmed by 0 bases and 0 bases, with 8 bases remaining between them. This CDR3 reads CASSVDRESTDTQYF. The CDR3 nucleotides read TGTGCCAGCAGCGTAGATCGGGAGAGCACAGATACGCAGTATTTT.

DNA for the CDR3: TGTGCCAGCAGCTTTCGAGGGGACATAGGAAACACCATATATTTT. Translating it yields CASSFRGDIGNTIYF. This chain uses TRBV7-2 with TRBJ1-3; perhaps TRBD1 as D (6 bases). Germline-derived CDR1 and CDR2 are SGHTA and FQGNSA. The CDR3 has 15 residues. V shed 3 bases and J shed 4 bases, with 13 bases lying between them.

The CDR3 region has the DNA TGTGCCAGCAGCTACGGAACCGGGACAGGGGGCTACGAGCAGTACTTC. Its translation is CASSYGTGTGGYEQYF. The chain carries TRBV5-5 and TRBJ2-7; 11 nucleotides align to TRBD1. The length of the CDR3 is 16 residues. CDR1 and CDR2 (germline): SGHKS, YYEKEE (reference sequence). The V segment lost 3 bases and the J segment 3 bases; nucleotides outside the gene matches: 8.

With regard to this clone: The sample holds other DNA sequences that translate to the same CDR3. The gene calls are TRBV5-6 and TRBJ1-5; D gene unclear. There are 13 residues in the CDR3. V was trimmed by 0 bases and J by 7 bases, leaving 8 bases between them. CDR1 is SGHDT, CDR2 YYEEEE, per germline. The CDR3 spells CASSLGTGQPQHF. In DNA, the CDR3 is TGTGCCAGCAGCTTGGGGACTGGGCAGCCCCAGCATTTT.

The V and J genes are TRBV4-3 and TRBJ2-5, with a possible D match to TRBD2 (6 bases). Trimming pared 0 bases from V and 4 bases from J, leaving 18 bases between. Germline CDR1 reads LGHNA; CDR2 reads YSLEER. This CDR3 contains 17 residues. CDR3 in DNA: TGCGCCAGCAGCCAAGAGAGATCGGGAGCGGCGCGAGAGACCCAGTACTTC. Translating gives CASSQERSGAARETQYF.

The gene calls are TRBV28 and TRBJ2-1; D remains unclear. The CDR3 has 15 residues. Germline V gene data show CDR1 as MDHEN and CDR2 as SYDVKM. The V gene lost 2 bases and the J gene lost 7 bases, with 15 bases spanning the gap. CDR3 sequence reads: CASSLGVMKSNEQFF. The CDR3 DNA reads as TGTGCCAGCAGTTTAGGGGTTATGAAGTCGAATGAGCAGTTCTTC.

A note on this clone: This specimen includes other DNA sequences encoding the same CDR3. The CDR3 DNA sequence: TGTGCCAGCAGTTTATCCCAGGGGGCAGGCAATCAGCCCCAGCATTTT. Encoded protein: CASSLSQGAGNQPQHF. The gene calls are TRBV27 and TRBJ1-5, with 8 bases that match TRBD1. CDR1 MNHEY and CDR2 SMNVEV come from the germline V gene (reference sequence). There are 16 residues in the CDR3. J was trimmed by 2 bases and V by 0 bases; bases with no gene match: 3.

This chain's CDR3 is CSVVALGSHYGYTF. The CDR3 DNA sequence: TGCAGCGTTGTTGCTTTGGGGAGTCACTATGGCTACACCTTC. This chain joins TRBV29-1 and TRBJ1-2; D call uncertain. This CDR3 region has 14 residues. Germline V gene data show CDR1 as SQVTM and CDR2 as ANQGSEA. V gave up 4 bases and J gave up 3 bases, with 15 bases separating them.

The genes are TRBV11-2 and TRBJ2-4; D may be TRBD1 (6 bases). Germline V gene data show CDR1 as SGHAT and CDR2 as FQNNGV. Trimming removed 1 base at V and 1 base at J, with 17 bases between. This CDR3 has 18 residues. The CDR3 protein is CASSLGFAGGIAKNIQYF. The CDR3 nucleotides are TGTGCCAGCAGCTTAGGATTTGCTGGGGGCATTGCCAAAAACATTCAGTACTTC.

DNA for the CDR3: TGTGCCAGTAGTATAGGGGACAGAACCTACGAGCAGTACTTC. Encoded protein: CASSIGDRTYEQYF. The chain is built from TRBV19 and TRBJ2-7; 7 bases line up with TRBD1. The ends lost 1 base at V and 2 bases at J; junction bases unmatched: 2. The CDR3 is 14 amino acids. The germline gives CDR1 LNHDA, CDR2 SQIVND (reference sequence).

V is TRBV13 and J is TRBJ2-3, with TRBD2 matching over 10 bases. CDR1 is PRHDT, CDR2 FYEKMQ, per germline (reference sequence). The junction had 10 bases not matched to a gene; V was cut back by 6 bases and J by 1 base. The CDR3 has 17 amino acids. CDR3 bases: TGTGCCAGCAGAACACGGTCCGGGACTAGCGGCACAGATACGCAGTATTTT. Residues: CASRTRSGTSGTDTQYF.

In this sample, this clone turned up once. Other DNA variants within this sample encode the same CDR3. The V call is TRBV27, the J call TRBJ1-1; TRBD1 might be the D (6 bases). From germline, CDR1 is MNHEY and CDR2 SMNVEV (reference sequence). This CDR3 region has 14 residues. The V and J ends lost 3 bases and 0 bases respectively, with 8 bases between them. The CDR3 spells CASSFGTLNTEAFF. CDR3 DNA: TGTGCCAGCAGTTTTGGGACACTGAACACTGAAGCTTTCTTT.

The rearrangement uses TRBV27 and TRBJ2-3; D possibly corresponds to TRBD2 (5 bases). The CDR3 runs 15 residues. Germline values: CDR1 MNHEY, CDR2 SMNVEV (reference sequence). Trimming shortened V by 3 bases and J by 2 bases, and 12 bases separated the two germline ends. CDR3 nucleotide sequence: TGTGCCAGCAGTTTGACTACCTTTAACACAGATACGCAGTATTTT. Translation gives CASSLTTFNTDTQYF.

The chain carries TRBV11-1 and TRBJ2-3, with D tentatively TRBD2 (6 bases). The CDR3 has 15 amino acids. Germline CDR1 and CDR2: SGHAT and FQDESV (reference sequence). V gave up 4 bases and J gave up 1 base, with 12 bases separating them. This CDR3 reads CASSSTPGGTDTQYF. The CDR3 DNA follows: TGTGCCAGCAGCTCCACCCCGGGAGGCACAGATACGCAGTATTTT.

This chain uses TRBV18 with TRBJ1-1; no clear D. The germline V gene has CDR1 KGHSH and CDR2 LQKENI. V shed 5 bases and J shed 4 bases, with 20 bases lying between them. The CDR3 has 16 amino acids. The CDR3 sequence is CASSMGREGVSTEAFF. DNA of the CDR3: TGTGCCAGCTCAATGGGCCGTGAGGGCGTTTCCACTGAAGCTTTCTTT.

Only one count was recorded for this clone. The chain links TRBV15 to TRBJ2-7; no clear D gene. This CDR3 region has 16 residues. With 0 bases removed from V and 2 bases from J, the gap between germline ends came to 14 bases. The germline gives CDR1 LNHNV, CDR2 YYDKDF (reference sequence). CDR3 in amino acids: CATSRDSEGLAYEQYF. CDR3 DNA sequence: TGTGCCACCAGCAGAGATTCGGAAGGCTTAGCCTACGAGCAGTACTTC.

V is TRBV14 and J is TRBJ1-1; D ambiguous. The V gene's germline CDR1 is SGHDN and CDR2 FVKESK. Trimming left V 1 base short and J 11 bases short, with 11 bases between. The CDR3 spans 12 residues. CDR3 bases: TGTGCCAGCAGCCAAGTGAGAGGGCGGGCTTTCTTT. Amino acid sequence: CASSQVRGRAFF.

The V and J genes are TRBV10-3 and TRBJ1-5; TRBD1 is a possible D gene (6 bases). V lost 5 bases, J lost 3 bases, and 17 bases lay in between. This CDR3 is 16 amino acids long. CDR1 ENHRY and CDR2 SYGVKD come from the germline V gene. The CDR3 region is CAISPSHRDTNQPQHF. In DNA, the CDR3 is TGTGCCATCAGTCCCTCCCACCGGGACACCAATCAGCCCCAGCATTTT.

The chain couples TRBV7-3 to TRBJ2-1; 15 positions agree with TRBD2. The V and J ends lost 4 bases and 5 bases, in that order; junction bases with no gene match: 6. The CDR3 spans 17 residues. Germline V gene sequence: CDR1 SGHTA, CDR2 FQGTGA. The DNA for the CDR3 is TGTGCCAGCAGCTCCAGGACTAGCGGGAGGGAAAACAATGAGCAGTTCTTC. This translates into CASSSRTSGRENNEQFF.

The chain links TRBV10-3 to TRBJ2-7; 8 nucleotides agree with TRBD1. Germline V lookup: CDR1 ENHRY, CDR2 SYGVKD. With 3 bases clipped from V and 6 bases from J, the junction kept 4 bases outside the gene matches. The CDR3 extends over 13 amino acids. CDR3 sequence: CAISDGQGSEQYF. CDR3 DNA sequence: TGTGCCATCAGTGATGGACAGGGCTCCGAGCAGTACTTC.

This chain links TRBV27 with TRBJ2-1; 11 bases align to TRBD2. From germline, CDR1 is MNHEY and CDR2 SMNVEV (reference sequence). The CDR3 extends over 16 amino acids. Trimming took 3 bases from V and 4 from J; bases not matched to a gene: 5. The CDR3 nucleotides read TGTGCCAGCAGTTTCATAGTAGCGGGAGGGTACAATGAGCAGTTCTTC. Translating it yields CASSFIVAGGYNEQFF.